Listed below are T cell receptor beta chains from one sample, sequenced in a study of identical twins. Each CDR3 protein is one row after TCRdb ran MiXCR on the 5' RACE reads. Of about 720,000 distinct CDR3 sequences in the sample, 8.6% were seen once. This same sample was also part of a study on yellow fever vaccine responses in identical twins.

The source material was PBMCs. The receptors originated from a woman aged 18-35 years in good health. Each CDR3 is given with its conserved first and last residue. Each record gives: V gene, clone size, J gene, D gene, CDR3 protein, CDR3 DNA. The D gene is left open where the match is weak. A clone size is listed for some rows: how often the clone was seen (once, few, many), or a class if it is expanded.

TRBV9	many	TRBJ2-7	TRBD2	CASSPAGGTYEQYF	TGTGCCAGCAGCCCCGCGGGGGGGACCTACGAGCAGTACTTC
TRBV11-2	many	TRBJ2-1	NA	CASSLRPDSYNEQFF	TGTGCCAGCAGCTTACGGCCAGATTCCTACAATGAGCAGTTCTTC
TRBV7-3	NA	TRBJ2-2	NA	CASSVGGAMYTGELFF	TGTGCCAGCAGCGTTGGAGGGGCTATGTATACCGGGGAGCTGTTTTTT
TRBV28	few	TRBJ2-2	NA	CASSFMGELFF	TGTGCCAGCAGTTTCATGGGGGAGCTGTTTTTT
TRBV3-1	NA	TRBJ2-1	NA	CASSPRGPLAGQFF	TGTGCCAGCAGCCCCCGGGGGCCACTAGCAGGGCAGTTCTTC
TRBV15	many	TRBJ2-3	NA	CATSPYPQDTQYF	TGTGCCACCAGCCCCTACCCCCAAGATACGCAGTATTTT
TRBV11-3	few	TRBJ2-2	NA	CASSFLAVNTGELFF	TGTGCCAGCAGCTTTTTAGCGGTAAACACCGGGGAGCTGTTTTTT
TRBV7-8	few	TRBJ2-1	TRBD2	CASSPSLAGEQFF	TGTGCCAGCAGCCCTAGCTTAGCGGGAGAGCAGTTCTTC
TRBV5-1	few	TRBJ2-3	TRBD2	CASSFAGLAGVDTQYF	TGCGCCAGCAGCTTCGCAGGACTAGCGGGAGTAGATACGCAGTATTTT
TRBV7-8	NA	TRBJ2-7	NA	CASSVNRAHEQYF	TGTGCCAGCAGCGTCAACAGGGCCCACGAGCAGTACTTC